One and the same sample provided the 3 T cell receptor beta chains below, sequenced in a study of blood T cell repertoires in COVID-19. Profiling relied on immunoSEQ multiplex PCR, and the TCRdb table lists in-frame clones only, not all of them. The repertoire includes some 380,000 clones, approximately 85% of them detected once, and around 2.1% sits in the top ten. The specimen sequenced was PBMCs or T cells enriched from blood (not recorded which). All receptors derive from a middle-aged woman with acute COVID-19.

This chain connects TRBV5-5 to TRBJ1-5; 7 positions match TRBD1. The CDR3 runs to 15 residues. J lost 7 bases, V lost 1 base, and 8 bases had no gene match. Germline-derived CDR1 and CDR2 are SGHKS and YYEKEE (reference sequence). The CDR3 spells CASSLSGGSRQPQHF. CDR3 DNA: TGTGCCAGCAGCTTGTCAGGGGGGTCGAGACAGCCCCAGCATTTT.

This sequence joins TRBV7-9 and TRBJ1-2, with TRBD1 matching over 9 bases. Germline trimming cut 5 bases from V and 6 bases from J; bases unmatched to any gene: 4. The CDR3 sequence is 13 residues long. Per germline, CDR1 SEHNR and CDR2 FQNEAQ (reference sequence). This chain's CDR3 is CASSLGTGNGYTF. For the CDR3, the DNA is TGTGCCAGCAGCCTCGGGACAGGGAATGGCTACACCTTC.

V and J are TRBV7-8 and TRBJ1-5, with TRBD1 matching over 7 bases. The CDR3 runs to 17 residues. CDR1 and CDR2 (germline): SGHVS, FQNEAQ. After removal of 5 bases from V and 7 bases from J, the junction contained 17 bases not matched to a gene. The CDR3 is CASSPQQGYTHNQPQHF. The CDR3 DNA follows: TGTGCCAGCAGCCCTCAACAGGGGTATACGCATAACCAGCCCCAGCATTTT.